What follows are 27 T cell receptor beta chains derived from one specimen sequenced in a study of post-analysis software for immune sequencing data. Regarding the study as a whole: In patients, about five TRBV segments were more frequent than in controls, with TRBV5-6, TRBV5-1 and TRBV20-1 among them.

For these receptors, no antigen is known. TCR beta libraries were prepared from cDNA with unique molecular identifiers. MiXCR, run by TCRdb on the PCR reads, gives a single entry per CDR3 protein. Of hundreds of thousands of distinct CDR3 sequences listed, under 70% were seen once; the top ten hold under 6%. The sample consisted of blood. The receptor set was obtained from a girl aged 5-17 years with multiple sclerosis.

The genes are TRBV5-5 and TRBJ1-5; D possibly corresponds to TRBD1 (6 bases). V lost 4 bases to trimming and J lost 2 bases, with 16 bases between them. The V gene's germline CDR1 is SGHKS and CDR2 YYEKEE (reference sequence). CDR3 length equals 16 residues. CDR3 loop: CASSPQGFFGNQPQHF. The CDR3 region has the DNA TGTGCCAGCAGCCCGCAGGGGTTCTTTGGCAATCAGCCCCAGCATTTT.

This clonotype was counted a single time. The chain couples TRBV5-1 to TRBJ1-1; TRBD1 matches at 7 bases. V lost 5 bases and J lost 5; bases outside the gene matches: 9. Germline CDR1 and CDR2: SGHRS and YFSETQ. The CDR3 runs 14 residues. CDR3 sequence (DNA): TGCGCCAGCAGGATCGACAGGGAAGGGACTGAAGCTTTCTTT. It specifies CASRIDREGTEAFF.

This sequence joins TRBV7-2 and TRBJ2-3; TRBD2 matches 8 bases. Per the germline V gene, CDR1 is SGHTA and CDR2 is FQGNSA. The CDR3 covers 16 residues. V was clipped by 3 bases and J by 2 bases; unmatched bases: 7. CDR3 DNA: TGTGCCAGCAGCTTCCATAGCGGGACTTTCACAGATACGCAGTATTTT. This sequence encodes CASSFHSGTFTDTQYF.

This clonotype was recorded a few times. The CDR3 spells CSATPGQRNYGYTF. The CDR3 DNA follows: TGCAGTGCTACCCCGGGACAGCGAAACTATGGCTACACCTTC. The rearrangement links TRBV20-1 to TRBJ1-2; 7 positions match TRBD1. Germline V gives CDR1 DFQATT, CDR2 SNEGSKA (reference sequence). The J segment lost 2 bases and the V segment lost 4 bases, leaving 7 bases of the junction unmatched. This CDR3 has 14 amino acids.

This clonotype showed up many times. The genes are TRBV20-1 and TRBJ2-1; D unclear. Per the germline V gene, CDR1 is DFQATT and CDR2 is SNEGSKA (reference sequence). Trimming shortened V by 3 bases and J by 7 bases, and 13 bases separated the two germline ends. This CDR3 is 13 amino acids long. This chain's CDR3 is CSASRVGVNEQFF. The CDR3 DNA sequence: TGCAGTGCTAGTCGAGTTGGGGTTAATGAGCAGTTCTTC.

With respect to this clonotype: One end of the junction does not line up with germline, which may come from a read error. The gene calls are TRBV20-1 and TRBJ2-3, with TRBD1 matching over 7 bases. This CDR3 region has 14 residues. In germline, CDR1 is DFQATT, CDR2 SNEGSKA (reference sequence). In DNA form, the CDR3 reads TGCAGCGCTAACCCCAGGGGGAGCACAGATACGCAGTATTTT. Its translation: CSANPRGSTDTQYF.

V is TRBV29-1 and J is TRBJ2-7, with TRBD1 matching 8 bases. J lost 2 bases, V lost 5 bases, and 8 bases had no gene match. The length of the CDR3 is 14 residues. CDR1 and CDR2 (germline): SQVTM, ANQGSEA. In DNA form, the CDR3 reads TGCAGCGTTTCACGAAGGGACAGGCCCTACGAGCAGTACTTC. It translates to CSVSRRDRPYEQYF.

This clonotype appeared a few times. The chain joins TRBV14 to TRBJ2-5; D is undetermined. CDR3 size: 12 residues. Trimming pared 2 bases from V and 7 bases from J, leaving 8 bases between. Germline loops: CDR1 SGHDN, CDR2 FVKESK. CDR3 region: CASSQPGWTQYF. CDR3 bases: TGTGCCAGCAGCCAACCCGGGTGGACCCAGTACTTC.

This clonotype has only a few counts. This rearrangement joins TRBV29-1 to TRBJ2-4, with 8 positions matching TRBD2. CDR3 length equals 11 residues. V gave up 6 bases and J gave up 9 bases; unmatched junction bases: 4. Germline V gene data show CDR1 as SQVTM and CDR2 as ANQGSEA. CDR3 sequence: CSVGLAGIQYF. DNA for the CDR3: TGCAGCGTAGGACTAGCTGGCATTCAGTACTTC. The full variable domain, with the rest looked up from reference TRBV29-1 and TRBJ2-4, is SAVISQKPSRDICQRGTSLTIQCQVDSQVTMMFWYRQQPGQSLTLIATANQGSEATYESGFVIDKFPISRPNLTFSTLTVSNMSPEDSSIYLCSVGLAGIQYFGAGTRLSVL.

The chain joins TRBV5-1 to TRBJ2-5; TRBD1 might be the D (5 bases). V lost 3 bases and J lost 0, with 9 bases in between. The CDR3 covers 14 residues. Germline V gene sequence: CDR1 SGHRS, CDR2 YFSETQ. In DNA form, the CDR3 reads TGCGCCAGCAGCTCAAGGGGAAACCAAGAGACCCAGTACTTC. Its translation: CASSSRGNQETQYF.

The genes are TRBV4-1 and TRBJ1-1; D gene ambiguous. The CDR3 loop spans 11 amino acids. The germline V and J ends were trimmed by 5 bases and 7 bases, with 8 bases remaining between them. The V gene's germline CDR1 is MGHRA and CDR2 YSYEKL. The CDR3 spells CASSAHREAFF. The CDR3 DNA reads TGCGCCAGCAGCGCACACCGTGAAGCTTTCTTT.

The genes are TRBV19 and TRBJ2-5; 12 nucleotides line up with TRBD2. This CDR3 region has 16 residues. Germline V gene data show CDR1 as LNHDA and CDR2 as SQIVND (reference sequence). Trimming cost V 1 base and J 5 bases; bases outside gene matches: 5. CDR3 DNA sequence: TGTGCCAGTAGTATAGGGACTAGCGGGATGCGGGAGACCCAGTACTTC. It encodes CASSIGTSGMRETQYF. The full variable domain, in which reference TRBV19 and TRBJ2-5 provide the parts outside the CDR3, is DGGITQSPKYLFRKEGQNVTLSCEQNLNHDAMYWYRQDPGQGLRLIYYSQIVNDFQKGDIAEGYSVSREKKESFPLTVTSAQKNPTAFYLCASSIGTSGMRETQYFGPGTRLLVL.

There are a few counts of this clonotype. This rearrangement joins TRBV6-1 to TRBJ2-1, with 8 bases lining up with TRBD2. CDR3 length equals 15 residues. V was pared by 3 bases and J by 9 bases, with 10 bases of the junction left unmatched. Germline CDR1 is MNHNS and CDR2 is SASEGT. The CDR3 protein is CASSDLSGSYGEQFF. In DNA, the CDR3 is TGTGCCAGCAGTGATCTAAGCGGGAGTTATGGTGAGCAGTTCTTC.

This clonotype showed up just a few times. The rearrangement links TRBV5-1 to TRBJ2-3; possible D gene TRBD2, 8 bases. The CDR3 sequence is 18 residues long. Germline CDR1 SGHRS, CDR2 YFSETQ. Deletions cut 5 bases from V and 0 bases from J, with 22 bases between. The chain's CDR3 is CASRRGAIGTASTDTQYF. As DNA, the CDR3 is TGCGCCAGCAGGCGGGGGGCAATCGGGACAGCTAGCACAGATACGCAGTATTTT.

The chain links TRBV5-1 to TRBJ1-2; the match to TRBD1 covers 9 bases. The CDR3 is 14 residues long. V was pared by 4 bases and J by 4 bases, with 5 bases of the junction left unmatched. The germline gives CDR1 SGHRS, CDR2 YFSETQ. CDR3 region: CASSGDRDLYGYTF. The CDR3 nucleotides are TGCGCCAGCAGCGGGGACAGGGACCTCTATGGCTACACCTTC. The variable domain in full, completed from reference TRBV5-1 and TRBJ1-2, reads KAGVTQTPRYLIKTRGQQVTLSCSPISGHRSVSWYQQTPGQGLQFLFEYFSETQRNKGNFPGRFSGRQFSNSRSEMNVSTLELGDSALYLCASSGDRDLYGYTFGSGTRLTVV.

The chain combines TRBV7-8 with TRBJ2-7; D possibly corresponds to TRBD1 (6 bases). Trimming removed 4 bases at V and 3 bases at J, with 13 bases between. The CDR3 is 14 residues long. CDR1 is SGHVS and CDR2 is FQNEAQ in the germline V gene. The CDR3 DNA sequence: TGTGCCAGCAGCTCCTCCAGGGGATACTACGAGCAGTACGTC. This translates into CASSSSRGYYEQYV.

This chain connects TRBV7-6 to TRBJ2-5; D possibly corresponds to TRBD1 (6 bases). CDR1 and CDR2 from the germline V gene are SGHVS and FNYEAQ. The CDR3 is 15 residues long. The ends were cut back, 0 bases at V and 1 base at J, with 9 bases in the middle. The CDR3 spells CASSLASGVQETQYF. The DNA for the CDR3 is TGTGCCAGCAGCTTAGCCTCAGGGGTCCAAGAGACCCAGTACTTC.

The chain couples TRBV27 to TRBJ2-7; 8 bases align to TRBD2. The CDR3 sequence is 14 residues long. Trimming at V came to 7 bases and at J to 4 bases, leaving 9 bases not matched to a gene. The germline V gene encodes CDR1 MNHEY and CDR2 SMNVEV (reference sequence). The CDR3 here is CASMVEAGVYEQYF. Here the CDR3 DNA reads TGTGCCAGCATGGTAGAAGCGGGGGTATACGAGCAGTACTTC.

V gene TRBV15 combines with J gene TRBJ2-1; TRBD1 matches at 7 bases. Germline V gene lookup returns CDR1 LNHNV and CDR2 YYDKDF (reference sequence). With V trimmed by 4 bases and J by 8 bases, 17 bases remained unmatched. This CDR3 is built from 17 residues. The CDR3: CATSTTGRGGAWDEQFF. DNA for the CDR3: TGTGCCACCAGCACCACCGGTAGAGGGGGCGCCTGGGATGAGCAGTTCTTC.

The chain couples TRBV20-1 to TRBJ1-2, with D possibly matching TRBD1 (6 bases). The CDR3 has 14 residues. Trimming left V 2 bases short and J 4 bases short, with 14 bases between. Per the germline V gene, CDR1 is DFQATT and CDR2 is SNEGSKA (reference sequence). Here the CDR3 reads CSARRTENSYGYTF. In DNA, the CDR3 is TGCAGTGCTAGAAGGACAGAAAATAGCTATGGCTACACCTTC.

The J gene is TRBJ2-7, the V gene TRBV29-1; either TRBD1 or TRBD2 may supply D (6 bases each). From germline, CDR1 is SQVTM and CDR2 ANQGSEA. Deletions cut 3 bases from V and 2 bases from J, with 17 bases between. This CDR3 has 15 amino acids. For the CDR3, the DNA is TGCAGCGTTGACGGGGGCAGGGCTTACCCCTACGAGCAGTACTTC. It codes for CSVDGGRAYPYEQYF.

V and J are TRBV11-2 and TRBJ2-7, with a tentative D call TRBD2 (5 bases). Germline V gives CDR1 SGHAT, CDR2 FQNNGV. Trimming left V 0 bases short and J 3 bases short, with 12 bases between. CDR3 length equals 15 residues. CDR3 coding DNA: TGTGCCAGCAGCTTAGATTCCGGCACTAGCTACGAGCAGTACTTC. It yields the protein CASSLDSGTSYEQYF.

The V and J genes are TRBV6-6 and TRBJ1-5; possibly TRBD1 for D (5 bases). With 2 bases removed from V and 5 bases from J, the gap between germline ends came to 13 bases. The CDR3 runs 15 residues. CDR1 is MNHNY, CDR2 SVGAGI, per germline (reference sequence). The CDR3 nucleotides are TGTGCCAGCAGTTACGTTGGGGACGTGGATCAGCCCCAGCATTTT. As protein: CASSYVGDVDQPQHF.

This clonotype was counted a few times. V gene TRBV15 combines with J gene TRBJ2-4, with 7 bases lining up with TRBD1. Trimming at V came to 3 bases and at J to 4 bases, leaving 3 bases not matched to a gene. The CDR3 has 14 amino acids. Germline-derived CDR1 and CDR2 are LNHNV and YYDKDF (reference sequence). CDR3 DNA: TGTGCCACCAGCAGCCCCAGGGGGAAAAACATTCAGTACTTC. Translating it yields CATSSPRGKNIQYF.

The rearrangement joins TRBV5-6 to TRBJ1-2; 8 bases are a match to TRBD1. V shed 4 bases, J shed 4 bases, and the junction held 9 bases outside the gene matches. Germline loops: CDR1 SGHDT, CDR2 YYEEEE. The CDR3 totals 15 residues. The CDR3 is CASSQGQATIYGYTF. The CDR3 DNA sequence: TGTGCCAGCAGCCAGGGACAGGCTACAATCTATGGCTACACCTTC. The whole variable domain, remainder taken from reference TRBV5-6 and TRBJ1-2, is DAGVTQSPTHLIKTRGQQVTLRCSPKSGHDTVSWYQQALGQGPQFIFQYYEEEERQRGNFPDRFSGHQFPNYSSELNVNALLLGDSALYLCASSQGQATIYGYTFGSGTRLTVV.

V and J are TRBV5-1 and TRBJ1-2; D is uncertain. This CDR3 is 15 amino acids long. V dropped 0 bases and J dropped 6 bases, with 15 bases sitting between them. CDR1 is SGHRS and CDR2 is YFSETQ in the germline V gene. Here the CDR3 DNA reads TGCGCCAGCAGCTTGGAGTGGGATCACGTAGATGGCTACACCTTC. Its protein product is CASSLEWDHVDGYTF.

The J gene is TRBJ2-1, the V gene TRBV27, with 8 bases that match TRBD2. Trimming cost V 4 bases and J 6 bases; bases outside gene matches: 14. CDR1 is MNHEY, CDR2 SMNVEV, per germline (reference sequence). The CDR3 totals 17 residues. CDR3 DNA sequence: TGTGCCAGCAGTTCCTTTTTTTCACCGGGACTAGTCAATGAGCAGTTCTTC. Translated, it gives CASSSFFSPGLVNEQFF.